Below, one T cell receptor beta chain is given with its context. RNA, once extracted, was reverse transcribed into cDNA for use as the sequencing template. TCRdb keeps only in-frame clones here, not all; method: immunoSEQ multiplex PCR. The repertoire consists of about 150,000 clones, with 50% to 65% occurring once and the leading ten covering approximately 15%. The data are from a study of CD8+ T cells in alopecia areata. Study background: Those patients who were treated received oral tofacitinib, which was given at 5 to 10 mg twice daily for moderate-to-severe alopecia areata.

The CDR3 runs 16 residues. V was shortened by 4 bases and J by 4 bases, with 19 bases between the two germline ends. Germline lookup yields CDR1 SNHLY and CDR2 FYNNEI. This sample's treatment: oral pan-JAK inhibitor, 5-10 mg twice daily. Sampling of alopecia areata patients yielded lesional scalp punch biopsies as well as peripheral blood. The clonotype comes from a human donor with alopecia areata. The material was CD8+ T cells sorted from blood, obtained at week 4, from a patient treated with tofacitinib. The chain couples TRBV2 to TRBJ2-5, with D maybe TRBD1 (5 bases). The CDR3 nucleotides are TGTGCCAGCAGTGGGGGCCCCTTAGGGGATGGAGAGACCCAGTACTTC. This translates into CASSGGPLGDGETQYF.